This is a list of T cell receptor beta chains from one sample in a study of CD8 T cells in Susac syndrome. In TCRdb, the immunoSEQ multiplex PCR reads were re-called with MiXCR into one record per CDR3 protein. The table lists 150,000 to 200,000 distinct CDR3 sequences, 90% to 95% of them singletons, with approximately 0.1% in the top ten. Sequencing used CD4+ T cells from PBMCs. These receptors were obtained from a human donor in good health. The CDR3 runs from the conserved cysteine through the conserved F or W. D genes are given only for firm matches. Clone size is not always given. Where it is, it says once, few, many or a class for expanded clones.

D gene: -; V gene: TRBV5-6; J gene: TRBJ2-5; clone size: -; CDR3 protein: CASSPDRNAMETQYF; CDR3 DNA: TGTGCCAGCAGCCCTGACAGAAACGCCATGGAGACCCAGTACTTC
D gene: TRBD2; V gene: TRBV7-8; J gene: TRBJ2-1; clone size: -; CDR3 protein: CASSLGPAGGHNEQFF; CDR3 DNA: TGTGCCAGCAGCTTAGGCCCAGCGGGGGGACACAATGAGCAGTTCTTC
D gene: TRBD1; V gene: TRBV7-9; J gene: TRBJ2-1; clone size: -; CDR3 protein: CASSFRQGGNEQFF; CDR3 DNA: TGTGCCAGCAGCTTCCGACAGGGTGGAAATGAGCAGTTCTTC
D gene: -; V gene: TRBV3-1; J gene: TRBJ1-2; clone size: -; CDR3 protein: CASSQDPAQGKNYGYTF; CDR3 DNA: TGTGCCAGCAGCCAAGATCCCGCACAGGGAAAAAACTATGGCTACACCTTC
D gene: -; V gene: TRBV28; J gene: TRBJ1-5; clone size: -; CDR3 protein: CASSLYGGFQPQHF; CDR3 DNA: TGTGCCAGCAGTTTATACGGGGGATTTCAGCCCCAGCATTTT
D gene: -; V gene: TRBV7-9; J gene: TRBJ2-3; clone size: -; CDR3 protein: CASSSKLVSDTQYF; CDR3 DNA: TGTGCCAGCAGCTCCAAACTAGTCTCAGATACGCAGTATTTT
D gene: -; V gene: TRBV5-1; J gene: TRBJ2-5; clone size: -; CDR3 protein: CASRSLAGPRTETQYF; CDR3 DNA: TGCGCCAGCAGATCACTGGCGGGACCCAGGACGGAGACCCAGTACTTC
D gene: TRBD1; V gene: TRBV18; J gene: TRBJ1-2; clone size: -; CDR3 protein: CASSPGDRDGYTF; CDR3 DNA: TGTGCCAGCTCACCAGGGGACAGAGATGGCTACACCTTC
D gene: TRBD1; V gene: TRBV6-5; J gene: TRBJ1-5; clone size: -; CDR3 protein: CASSRGQGRQPQHF; CDR3 DNA: TGTGCCAGCAGTCGAGGACAGGGGAGGCAGCCCCAGCATTTT
D gene: -; V gene: TRBV29-1; J gene: TRBJ2-3; clone size: -; CDR3 protein: CSVGPSGTSTDTQYF; CDR3 DNA: TGCAGCGTTGGTCCGTCGGGTACTAGCACAGATACGCAGTATTTT
D gene: -; V gene: TRBV5-1; J gene: TRBJ2-5; clone size: -; CDR3 protein: CASSLGPGLQETQYF; CDR3 DNA: TGCGCCAGCAGCTTGGGTCCAGGCTTACAAGAGACCCAGTACTTC
D gene: -; V gene: TRBV12-3/TRBV12-4; J gene: TRBJ1-3; clone size: -; CDR3 protein: CASGSGAVSGNTIYF; CDR3 DNA: TGTGCCAGCGGGTCTGGGGCAGTCTCTGGAAACACCATATATTTT
D gene: -; V gene: TRBV7-2; J gene: TRBJ2-3; clone size: -; CDR3 protein: CASSPGGGFPTDTQYF; CDR3 DNA: TGTGCCAGCAGCCCAGGGGGGGGATTTCCCACAGATACGCAGTATTTT
D gene: -; V gene: TRBV5-8; J gene: TRBJ2-2; clone size: once; CDR3 protein: CASRLLGVSTGELFF; CDR3 DNA: TGTGCCAGCAGGCTTCTTGGGGTCTCCACCGGGGAGCTGTTTTTT
D gene: -; V gene: TRBV3-1; J gene: TRBJ2-7; clone size: few; CDR3 protein: CASSQVASYEQYF; CDR3 DNA: TGTGCCAGCAGCCAGGTAGCGAGCTACGAGCAGTACTTC
D gene: -; V gene: TRBV30; J gene: TRBJ1-5; clone size: -; CDR3 protein: CAWSNRGTSNQPQHF; CDR3 DNA: TGTGCCTGGTCAAATCGGGGTACTAGCAATCAGCCCCAGCATTTT
D gene: -; V gene: TRBV10-3; J gene: TRBJ2-1; clone size: -; CDR3 protein: CAISDLRDLNNEQFF; CDR3 DNA: TGTGCCATCAGTGACCTCCGGGACTTAAACAATGAGCAGTTCTTC
D gene: -; V gene: TRBV2; J gene: TRBJ2-7; clone size: -; CDR3 protein: CASRAGPSEYF; CDR3 DNA: TGTGCCAGCAGGGCGGGACCGAGTGAGTACTTC
D gene: -; V gene: TRBV28; J gene: TRBJ1-5; clone size: -; CDR3 protein: CASSLMGGLMLGNQPQHF; CDR3 DNA: TGTGCCAGCAGCCTAATGGGTGGCCTTATGTTAGGCAATCAGCCCCAGCATTTT
D gene: -; V gene: TRBV6-5; J gene: TRBJ1-2; clone size: -; CDR3 protein: CASSTTGDYGYTF; CDR3 DNA: TGTGCCAGCAGTACGACAGGAGACTATGGCTACACCTTC
D gene: -; V gene: TRBV30; J gene: TRBJ2-7; clone size: -; CDR3 protein: CVFRDTYEQYF; CDR3 DNA: TGTGTATTCAGGGATACCTACGAGCAGTACTTC
D gene: TRBD1; V gene: TRBV7-7; J gene: TRBJ2-7; clone size: -; CDR3 protein: CASSRDRGYEQYF; CDR3 DNA: TGTGCTAGCAGCAGGGACAGGGGTTACGAGCAGTACTTC
D gene: -; V gene: TRBV5-4; J gene: TRBJ2-7; clone size: -; CDR3 protein: CASSLDSGSYEQYF; CDR3 DNA: TGTGCCAGCAGCTTGGACTCGGGCTCCTACGAGCAGTACTTC
D gene: TRBD2; V gene: TRBV5-6; J gene: TRBJ2-5; clone size: -; CDR3 protein: CASGGSGLAGGLEVTQYF; CDR3 DNA: TGTGCCAGCGGCGGATCCGGACTAGCGGGGGGGCTTGAGGTGACCCAGTACTTC
D gene: -; V gene: TRBV7-2; J gene: TRBJ2-1; clone size: -; CDR3 protein: CASSFPGYREYNEQFF; CDR3 DNA: TGTGCCAGCAGCTTTCCCGGTTACAGGGAGTACAATGAGCAGTTCTTC
D gene: -; V gene: TRBV6-2/TRBV6-3; J gene: TRBJ1-4; clone size: -; CDR3 protein: CASRTRQYNEKLFF; CDR3 DNA: TGTGCCAGCAGGACCAGACAGTATAATGAAAAACTGTTTTTT
D gene: -; V gene: TRBV4-2; J gene: TRBJ2-5; clone size: -; CDR3 protein: CASATGPGDETQYF; CDR3 DNA: TGTGCCAGCGCAACAGGGCCCGGGGACGAGACCCAGTACTTC
D gene: TRBD1; V gene: TRBV7-8; J gene: TRBJ2-5; clone size: -; CDR3 protein: CASSWTGPETQYF; CDR3 DNA: TGTGCCAGCAGCTGGACAGGGCCAGAGACCCAGTACTTC
D gene: -; V gene: TRBV28; J gene: TRBJ1-1; clone size: -; CDR3 protein: CASSLLSAPREAFF; CDR3 DNA: TGTGCCAGCAGTTTATTATCGGCACCCCGTGAAGCTTTCTTT
D gene: TRBD1; V gene: TRBV2; J gene: TRBJ1-1; clone size: -; CDR3 protein: CASSNRDRGFTAFF; CDR3 DNA: TGTGCCAGCAGTAACCGGGACAGGGGCTTTACGGCTTTCTTT
D gene: -; V gene: TRBV6-2/TRBV6-3; J gene: TRBJ2-2; clone size: -; CDR3 protein: CASSQPLVELFF; CDR3 DNA: TGTGCCAGCAGCCAACCATTAGTCGAGCTGTTTTTT
D gene: -; V gene: TRBV5-6; J gene: TRBJ2-5; clone size: -; CDR3 protein: CASSVVDRWGAETQYF; CDR3 DNA: TGTGCCAGCAGCGTAGTAGACAGGTGGGGCGCGGAGACCCAGTACTTC
D gene: TRBD2; V gene: TRBV7-2; J gene: TRBJ2-1; clone size: once; CDR3 protein: CASRPSGGRLGEQFF; CDR3 DNA: TGTGCCAGCAGACCCAGCGGGGGCCGCCTGGGGGAGCAGTTCTTC
D gene: TRBD1; V gene: TRBV29-1; J gene: TRBJ2-5; clone size: -; CDR3 protein: CSATTGSERETQYF; CDR3 DNA: TGCAGCGCCACGACAGGGTCCGAGCGAGAGACCCAGTACTTC
D gene: -; V gene: TRBV19; J gene: TRBJ1-6; clone size: -; CDR3 protein: CASSWGAANSPLHF; CDR3 DNA: TGTGCCAGTAGTTGGGGGGCAGCGAATTCACCCCTCCACTTT
D gene: -; V gene: TRBV6-2/TRBV6-3; J gene: TRBJ2-1; clone size: -; CDR3 protein: CAIKNAYNEQFF; CDR3 DNA: TGTGCCATTAAAAACGCCTACAATGAGCAGTTCTTC
D gene: TRBD2; V gene: TRBV27; J gene: TRBJ2-1; clone size: -; CDR3 protein: CASLSGGAYNEQFF; CDR3 DNA: TGTGCCAGCCTTAGCGGGGGGGCTTACAATGAGCAGTTCTTC
D gene: TRBD2; V gene: TRBV19; J gene: TRBJ2-3; clone size: once; CDR3 protein: CASSKRGLTDTQYF; CDR3 DNA: TGTGCCAGTAGTAAGCGGGGGCTCACAGATACGCAGTATTTT
D gene: TRBD2; V gene: TRBV9; J gene: TRBJ2-2; clone size: -; CDR3 protein: CASSVVPAGAAANTGELFF; CDR3 DNA: TGTGCCAGCAGCGTAGTACCAGCGGGGGCCGCCGCGAACACCGGGGAGCTGTTTTTT
D gene: TRBD1; V gene: TRBV5-1; J gene: TRBJ1-6; clone size: -; CDR3 protein: CASSGVGTGESPLHF; CDR3 DNA: TGCGCCAGCAGCGGGGTGGGGACAGGGGAATCACCCCTCCACTTT
D gene: -; V gene: TRBV30; J gene: TRBJ1-2; clone size: -; CDR3 protein: CAWSVPRWGSSEDGYTF; CDR3 DNA: TGTGCCTGGAGTGTACCGCGGTGGGGCAGCTCGGAAGATGGCTACACCTTC
D gene: TRBD1; V gene: TRBV7-2; J gene: TRBJ1-2; clone size: -; CDR3 protein: CASSPGSEGAYGYTF; CDR3 DNA: TGTGCCAGCAGCCCTGGTTCCGAGGGGGCTTATGGCTACACCTTC
D gene: -; V gene: TRBV6-5; J gene: TRBJ1-2; clone size: -; CDR3 protein: CASSYSGEGGYTF; CDR3 DNA: TGTGCCAGCAGTTACTCAGGAGAGGGCGGCTACACCTTC
D gene: -; V gene: TRBV7-9; J gene: TRBJ2-3; clone size: -; CDR3 protein: CASSLDQPDTQYF; CDR3 DNA: TGTGCCAGCAGCTTGGACCAGCCAGATACGCAGTATTTT
D gene: -; V gene: TRBV7-2; J gene: TRBJ1-1; clone size: once; CDR3 protein: CASSPGRPTEAFF; CDR3 DNA: TGTGCCAGCAGCCCCGGGAGGCCCACTGAAGCTTTCTTT
D gene: -; V gene: TRBV29-1; J gene: TRBJ1-1; clone size: -; CDR3 protein: CSVQTRGYNTEAFF; CDR3 DNA: TGCAGCGTTCAGACCAGGGGATATAACACTGAAGCTTTCTTT
D gene: -; V gene: TRBV6-1; J gene: TRBJ1-2; clone size: -; CDR3 protein: CATTRDTPLGGYTF; CDR3 DNA: TGTGCCACCACACGGGACACGCCTTTGGGCGGCTACACCTTC
D gene: -; V gene: TRBV12-3/TRBV12-4; J gene: TRBJ2-5; clone size: -; CDR3 protein: CASSLRQGRQETQYF; CDR3 DNA: TGTGCCAGCAGTTTGAGGCAGGGCCGCCAAGAGACCCAGTACTTC
D gene: TRBD1; V gene: TRBV7-9; J gene: TRBJ2-7; clone size: -; CDR3 protein: CASSLMTGAYYEQYF; CDR3 DNA: TGTGCCAGCAGCTTAATGACAGGGGCCTACTACGAGCAGTACTTC
D gene: -; V gene: TRBV3-1; J gene: TRBJ2-5; clone size: -; CDR3 protein: CASSPPTRTTGTQYF; CDR3 DNA: TGTGCCAGCAGCCCCCCAACTAGAACCACAGGGACCCAGTACTTC
D gene: -; V gene: TRBV5-1; J gene: TRBJ1-2; clone size: -; CDR3 protein: CASSFDSDSNYGYTF; CDR3 DNA: TGCGCCAGCAGCTTCGACAGCGACTCAAACTATGGCTACACCTTC
D gene: TRBD1; V gene: TRBV27; J gene: TRBJ2-7; clone size: -; CDR3 protein: CASSPTSGGAQDF; CDR3 DNA: TGTGCCAGCAGTCCCACCTCAGGGGGAGCACAGGACTTC
D gene: TRBD1; V gene: TRBV28; J gene: TRBJ1-2; clone size: -; CDR3 protein: CASSLSDRVYGYTF; CDR3 DNA: TGTGCCAGCAGCTTATCGGACAGGGTCTATGGCTACACCTTC
D gene: -; V gene: TRBV12-3/TRBV12-4; J gene: TRBJ1-2; clone size: -; CDR3 protein: CASSPKQGSYGYTF; CDR3 DNA: TGTGCCAGCAGCCCTAAGCAGGGCTCCTATGGCTACACCTTC
D gene: TRBD1; V gene: TRBV2; J gene: TRBJ1-1; clone size: -; CDR3 protein: CASREQGANTEAFF; CDR3 DNA: TGTGCCAGCAGGGAACAGGGGGCGAACACTGAAGCTTTCTTT
D gene: -; V gene: TRBV28; J gene: TRBJ1-2; clone size: -; CDR3 protein: CASTSDRFYGYTF; CDR3 DNA: TGTGCCAGCACCTCGGACAGATTCTATGGCTACACCTTC
D gene: -; V gene: TRBV6-5; J gene: TRBJ2-5; clone size: -; CDR3 protein: CASSPASETQYF; CDR3 DNA: TGTGCCAGCAGCCCAGCCTCAGAGACCCAGTACTTC
D gene: -; V gene: TRBV20-1; J gene: TRBJ1-2; clone size: few; CDR3 protein: CSASEGRYGYTF; CDR3 DNA: TGCAGTGCTAGTGAGGGGCGCTATGGCTACACCTTC
D gene: -; V gene: TRBV27; J gene: TRBJ1-6; clone size: -; CDR3 protein: CASSKGGGHNSPLHF; CDR3 DNA: TGTGCCAGCAGTAAAGGGGGGGGGCACAATTCACCCCTCCACTTT